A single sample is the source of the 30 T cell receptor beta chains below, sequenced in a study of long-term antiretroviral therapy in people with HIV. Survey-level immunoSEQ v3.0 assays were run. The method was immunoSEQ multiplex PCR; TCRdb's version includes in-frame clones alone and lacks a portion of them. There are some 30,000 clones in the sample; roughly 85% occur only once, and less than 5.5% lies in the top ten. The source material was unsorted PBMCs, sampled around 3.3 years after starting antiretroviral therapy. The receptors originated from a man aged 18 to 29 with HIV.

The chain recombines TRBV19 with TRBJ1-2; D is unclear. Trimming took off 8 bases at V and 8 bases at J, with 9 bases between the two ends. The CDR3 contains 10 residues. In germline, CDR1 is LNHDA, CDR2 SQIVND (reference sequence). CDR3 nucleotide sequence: TGTGCCAGTTGGAGGAACGGCTACACCTTC. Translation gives CASWRNGYTF. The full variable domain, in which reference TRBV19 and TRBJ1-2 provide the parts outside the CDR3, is DGGITQSPKYLFRKEGQNVTLSCEQNLNHDAMYWYRQDPGQGLRLIYYSQIVNDFQKGDIAEGYSVSREKKESFPLTVTSAQKNPTAFYLCASWRNGYTFGSGTRLTVV.

DNA for the CDR3: TGTGCCAGCAGCCAGACTAGCGGACTTTTCTACAATGAGCAGTTCTTC. The encoded protein is CASSQTSGLFYNEQFF. V usage is TRBV6-6 and J usage is TRBJ2-1, with TRBD2 matching over 9 bases. Looked up from germline, CDR1 is MNHNY and CDR2 is SVGAGI (reference sequence). The V and J ends lost 6 bases and 3 bases, in that order; junction bases with no gene match: 9. There are 16 residues in the CDR3.

In nucleotides, the CDR3 is TGTGCCAGCAGTTACAGGGGGCGCGACTATGGCTACACCTTC. Protein product: CASSYRGRDYGYTF. The chain uses TRBV6-5 and TRBJ1-2, with 7 positions matching TRBD1. Germline V CDR1 and CDR2: MNHEY, SVGAGI. Trimming removed 2 bases from V and 3 bases from J; junction bases left unmatched: 3. The CDR3 is 14 residues long.

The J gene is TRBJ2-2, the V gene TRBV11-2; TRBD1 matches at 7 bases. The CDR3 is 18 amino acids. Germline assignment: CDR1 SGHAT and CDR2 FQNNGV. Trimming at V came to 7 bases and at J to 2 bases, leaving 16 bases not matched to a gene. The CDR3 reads CASTVGGPKGLNTGELFF. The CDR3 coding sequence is TGTGCCAGCACCGTAGGGGGCCCAAAGGGTCTCAACACCGGGGAGCTGTTTTTT.

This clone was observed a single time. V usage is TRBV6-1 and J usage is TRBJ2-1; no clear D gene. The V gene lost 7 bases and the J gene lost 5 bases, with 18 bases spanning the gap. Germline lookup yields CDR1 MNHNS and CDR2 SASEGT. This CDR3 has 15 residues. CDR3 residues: CASTQSELLDNEQFF. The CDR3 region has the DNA TGTGCCAGCACCCAGAGTGAGCTCTTAGACAATGAGCAGTTCTTC.

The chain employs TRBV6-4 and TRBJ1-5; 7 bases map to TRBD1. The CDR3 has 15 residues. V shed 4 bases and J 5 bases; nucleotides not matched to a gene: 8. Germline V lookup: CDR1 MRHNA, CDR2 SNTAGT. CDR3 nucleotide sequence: TGTGCCAGCAGTGTCCTCGCCGGACAGGATCAGCCCCAGCATTTT. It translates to CASSVLAGQDQPQHF.

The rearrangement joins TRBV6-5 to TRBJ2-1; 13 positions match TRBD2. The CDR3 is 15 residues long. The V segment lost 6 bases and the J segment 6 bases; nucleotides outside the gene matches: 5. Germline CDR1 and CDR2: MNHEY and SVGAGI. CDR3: CASSTGTSGVNEQFF. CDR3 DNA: TGTGCCAGCAGCACCGGGACTAGCGGGGTCAATGAGCAGTTCTTC.

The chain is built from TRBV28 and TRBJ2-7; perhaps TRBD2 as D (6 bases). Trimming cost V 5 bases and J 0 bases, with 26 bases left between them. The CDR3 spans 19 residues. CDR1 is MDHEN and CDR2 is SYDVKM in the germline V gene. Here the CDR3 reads CASSNFPSVRQRGSYEQYF. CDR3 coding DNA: TGTGCCAGCAGTAACTTCCCTAGCGTCAGACAAAGGGGCTCCTACGAGCAGTACTTC.

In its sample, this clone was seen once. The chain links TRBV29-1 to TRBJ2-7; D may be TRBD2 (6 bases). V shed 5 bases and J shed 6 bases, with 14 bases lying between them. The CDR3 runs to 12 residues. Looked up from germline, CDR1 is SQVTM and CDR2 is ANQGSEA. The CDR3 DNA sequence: TGCAGCGTTAGTCGCGGGGATAGCGAGCAGTACTTC. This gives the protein CSVSRGDSEQYF.

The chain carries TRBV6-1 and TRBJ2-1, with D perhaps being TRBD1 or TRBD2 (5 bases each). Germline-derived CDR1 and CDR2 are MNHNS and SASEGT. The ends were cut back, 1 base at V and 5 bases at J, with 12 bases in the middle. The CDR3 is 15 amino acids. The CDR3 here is CASSEGTGHHNEQFF. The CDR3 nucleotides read TGTGCCAGCAGTGAAGGGACGGGGCACCACAATGAGCAGTTCTTC.

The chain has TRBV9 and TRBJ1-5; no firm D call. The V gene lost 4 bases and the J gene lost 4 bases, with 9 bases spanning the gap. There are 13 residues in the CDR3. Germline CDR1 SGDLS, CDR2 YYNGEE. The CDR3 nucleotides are TGTGCCAGCAGCCTAGATGGGAATCAGCCCCAGCATTTT. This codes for CASSLDGNQPQHF.

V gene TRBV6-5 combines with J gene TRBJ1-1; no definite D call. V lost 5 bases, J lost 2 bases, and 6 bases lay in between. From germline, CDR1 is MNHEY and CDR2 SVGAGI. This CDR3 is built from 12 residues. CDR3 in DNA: TGTGCCAGCAGTCAGATTAACACTGAAGCTTTCTTT. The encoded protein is CASSQINTEAFF.

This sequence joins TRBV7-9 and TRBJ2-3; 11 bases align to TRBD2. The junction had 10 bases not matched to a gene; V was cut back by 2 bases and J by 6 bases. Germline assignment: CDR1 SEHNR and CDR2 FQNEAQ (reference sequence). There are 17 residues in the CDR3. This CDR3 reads CASSLRTSGPSLDTQYF. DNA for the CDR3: TGTGCCAGCAGCTTAAGGACTAGCGGGCCTAGCCTGGATACGCAGTATTTT.

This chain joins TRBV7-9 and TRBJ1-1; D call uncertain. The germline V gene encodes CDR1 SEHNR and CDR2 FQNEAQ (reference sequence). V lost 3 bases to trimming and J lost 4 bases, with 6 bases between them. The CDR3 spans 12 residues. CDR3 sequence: CASSLGLTEAFF. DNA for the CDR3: TGTGCCAGCAGCTTGGGTCTCACTGAAGCTTTCTTT. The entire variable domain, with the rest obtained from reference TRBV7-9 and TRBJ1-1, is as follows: DTGVSQNPRHKITKRGQNVTFRCDPISEHNRLYWYRQTLGQGPEFLTYFQNEAQLEKSRLLSDRFSAERPKGSFSTLEIQRTEQGDSAMYLCASSLGLTEAFFGQGTRLTVV.

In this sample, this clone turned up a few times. The CDR3 reads CASEGPNQPQHF. Written as DNA, the CDR3 is TGTGCCAGCGAGGGTCCCAATCAGCCCCAGCATTTT. The chain recombines TRBV6-6 with TRBJ1-5; D call uncertain. This CDR3 spans 12 amino acids. Germline CDR1 and CDR2: MNHNY and SVGAGI (reference sequence). Trimming shortened V by 8 bases and J by 3 bases, and 8 bases separated the two germline ends.

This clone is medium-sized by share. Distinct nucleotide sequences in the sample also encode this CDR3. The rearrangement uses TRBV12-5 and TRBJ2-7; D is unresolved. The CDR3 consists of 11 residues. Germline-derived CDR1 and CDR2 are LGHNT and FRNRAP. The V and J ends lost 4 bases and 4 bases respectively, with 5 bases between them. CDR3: CASGWAYEQYF. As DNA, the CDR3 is TGTGCTAGTGGTTGGGCTTACGAGCAGTACTTC.

The CDR3 coding sequence is TGTGCCAGCAGTCAAACCCATCGGGGCGAGGCTAACTATGGCTACACCTTC. This encodes CASSQTHRGEANYGYTF. The chain uses TRBV9 and TRBJ1-2, with D maybe TRBD1 (5 bases). The germline V gene has CDR1 SGDLS and CDR2 YYNGEE. Trimming took off 5 bases at V and 0 bases at J, with 20 bases between the two ends. The CDR3 is 17 amino acids.

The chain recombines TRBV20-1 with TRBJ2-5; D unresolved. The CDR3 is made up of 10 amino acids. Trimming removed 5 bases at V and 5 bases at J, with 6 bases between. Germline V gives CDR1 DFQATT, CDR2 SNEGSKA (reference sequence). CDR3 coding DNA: TGCAGTGCTTTGAGGGAGACCCAGTACTTC. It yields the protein CSALRETQYF.

The CDR3 DNA is TGTGCCAGCTCGGCCGGGACTAGAACCACCGGGGAGCTGTTTTTT. Translated: CASSAGTRTTGELFF. The chain recombines TRBV18 with TRBJ2-2; 8 positions agree with TRBD2. Trimming at V came to 6 bases and at J to 4 bases, leaving 7 bases not matched to a gene. In germline, CDR1 is KGHSH, CDR2 LQKENI. The CDR3 is made up of 15 amino acids.

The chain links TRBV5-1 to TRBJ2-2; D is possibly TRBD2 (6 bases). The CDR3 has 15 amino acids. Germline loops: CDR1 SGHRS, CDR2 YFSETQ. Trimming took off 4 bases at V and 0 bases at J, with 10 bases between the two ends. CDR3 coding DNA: TGCGCCAGCAGCAGGGACTTCGCGAACACCGGGGAGCTGTTTTTT. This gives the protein CASSRDFANTGELFF.

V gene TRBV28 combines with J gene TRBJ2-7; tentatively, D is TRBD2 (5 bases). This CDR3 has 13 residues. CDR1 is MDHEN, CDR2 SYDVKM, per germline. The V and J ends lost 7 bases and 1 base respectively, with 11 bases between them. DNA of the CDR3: TGTGCCAGCAACGTACCGGGATCCTACGAGCAGTACTTC. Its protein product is CASNVPGSYEQYF. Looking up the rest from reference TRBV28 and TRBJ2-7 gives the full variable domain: DVKVTQSSRYLVKRTGEKVFLECVQDMDHENMFWYRQDPGLGLRLIYFSYDVKMKEKGDIPEGYSVSREKKERFSLILESASTNQTSMYLCASNVPGSYEQYFGPGTRLTVT.

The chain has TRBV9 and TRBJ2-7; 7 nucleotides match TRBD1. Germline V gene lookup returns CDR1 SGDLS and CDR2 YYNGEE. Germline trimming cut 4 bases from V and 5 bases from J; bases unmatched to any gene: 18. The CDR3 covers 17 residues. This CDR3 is CASSPTRVGTAPHEQYF. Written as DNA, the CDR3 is TGTGCCAGCAGCCCCACCCGGGTGGGGACAGCACCCCACGAGCAGTACTTC.

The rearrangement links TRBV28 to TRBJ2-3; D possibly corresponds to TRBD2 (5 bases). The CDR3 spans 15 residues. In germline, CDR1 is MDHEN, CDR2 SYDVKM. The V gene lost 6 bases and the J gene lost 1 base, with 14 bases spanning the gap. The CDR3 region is CASSPGVSCTDTQYF. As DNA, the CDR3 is TGTGCCAGCAGCCCCGGGGTCTCATGCACAGATACGCAGTATTTT. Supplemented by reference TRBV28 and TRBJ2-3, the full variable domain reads DVKVTQSSRYLVKRTGEKVFLECVQDMDHENMFWYRQDPGLGLRLIYFSYDVKMKEKGDIPEGYSVSREKKERFSLILESASTNQTSMYLCASSPGVSCTDTQYFGPGTRLTVL.

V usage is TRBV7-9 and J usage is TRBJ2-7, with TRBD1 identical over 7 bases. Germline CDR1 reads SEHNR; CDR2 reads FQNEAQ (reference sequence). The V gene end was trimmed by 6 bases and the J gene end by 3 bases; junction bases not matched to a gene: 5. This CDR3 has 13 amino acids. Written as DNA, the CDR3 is TGTGCCAGCAGGGGCCAGGGGGACTACGAGCAGTACTTC. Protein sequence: CASRGQGDYEQYF.

CDR3 protein: CASSQGQGDYEQYF. CDR3 coding DNA: TGTGCCAGCAGCCAGGGACAGGGGGACTACGAGCAGTACTTC. V and J are TRBV5-4 and TRBJ2-7; 11 bases are a match to TRBD1. J lost 3 bases, V lost 4 bases, and 3 bases had no gene match. Germline values: CDR1 SGHNT, CDR2 YYREEE (reference sequence). This CDR3 has 14 residues.

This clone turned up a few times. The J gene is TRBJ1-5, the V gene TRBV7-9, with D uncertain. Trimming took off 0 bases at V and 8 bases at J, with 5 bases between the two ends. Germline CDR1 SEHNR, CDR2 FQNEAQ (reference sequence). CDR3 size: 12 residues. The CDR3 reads CASSLAGEPQHF. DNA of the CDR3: TGTGCCAGCAGCTTAGCCGGGGAGCCCCAGCATTTT.

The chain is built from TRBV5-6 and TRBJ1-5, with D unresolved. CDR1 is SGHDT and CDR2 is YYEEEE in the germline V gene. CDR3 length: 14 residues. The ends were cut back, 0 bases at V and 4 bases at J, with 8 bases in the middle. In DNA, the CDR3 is TGTGCCAGCAGCTTGGGGGCCCGTAATCAGCCCCAGCATTTT. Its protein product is CASSLGARNQPQHF.

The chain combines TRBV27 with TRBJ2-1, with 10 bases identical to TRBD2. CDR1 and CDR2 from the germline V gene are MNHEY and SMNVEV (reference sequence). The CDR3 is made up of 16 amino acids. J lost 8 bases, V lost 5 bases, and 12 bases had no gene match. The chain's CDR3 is CASSTLFLAGVDEQFF. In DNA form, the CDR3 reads TGTGCCAGCAGTACCCTGTTTCTAGCGGGAGTCGATGAGCAGTTCTTC.

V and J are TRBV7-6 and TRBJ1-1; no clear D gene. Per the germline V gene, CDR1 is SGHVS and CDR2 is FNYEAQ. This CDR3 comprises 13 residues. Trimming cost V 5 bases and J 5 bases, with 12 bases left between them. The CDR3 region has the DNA TGTGCCAGCAGCCATCAAGCCGGGACTGAAGCTTTCTTT. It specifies CASSHQAGTEAFF.

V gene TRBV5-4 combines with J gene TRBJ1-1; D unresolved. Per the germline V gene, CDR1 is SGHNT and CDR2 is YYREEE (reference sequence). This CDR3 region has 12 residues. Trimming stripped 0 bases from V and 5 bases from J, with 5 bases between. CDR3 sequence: CASSLGYTEAFF. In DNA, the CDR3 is TGTGCCAGCAGCTTGGGGTATACTGAAGCTTTCTTT.